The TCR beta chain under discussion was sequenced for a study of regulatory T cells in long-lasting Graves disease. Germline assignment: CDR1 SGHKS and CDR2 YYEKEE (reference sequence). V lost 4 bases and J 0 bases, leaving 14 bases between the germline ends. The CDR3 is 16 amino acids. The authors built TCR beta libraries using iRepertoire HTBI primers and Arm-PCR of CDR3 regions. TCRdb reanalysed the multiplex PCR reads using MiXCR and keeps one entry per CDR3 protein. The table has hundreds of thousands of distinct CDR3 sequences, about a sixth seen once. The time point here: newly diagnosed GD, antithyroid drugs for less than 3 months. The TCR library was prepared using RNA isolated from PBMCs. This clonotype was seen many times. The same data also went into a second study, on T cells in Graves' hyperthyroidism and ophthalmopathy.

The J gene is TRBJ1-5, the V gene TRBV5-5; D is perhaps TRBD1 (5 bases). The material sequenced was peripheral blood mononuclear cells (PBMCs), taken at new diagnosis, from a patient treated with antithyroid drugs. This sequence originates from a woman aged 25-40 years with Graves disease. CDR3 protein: CASSLGGVGSNQPQHF. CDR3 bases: TGTGCCAGCAGCCTCGGAGGGGTGGGTAGCAATCAGCCCCAGCATTTT.